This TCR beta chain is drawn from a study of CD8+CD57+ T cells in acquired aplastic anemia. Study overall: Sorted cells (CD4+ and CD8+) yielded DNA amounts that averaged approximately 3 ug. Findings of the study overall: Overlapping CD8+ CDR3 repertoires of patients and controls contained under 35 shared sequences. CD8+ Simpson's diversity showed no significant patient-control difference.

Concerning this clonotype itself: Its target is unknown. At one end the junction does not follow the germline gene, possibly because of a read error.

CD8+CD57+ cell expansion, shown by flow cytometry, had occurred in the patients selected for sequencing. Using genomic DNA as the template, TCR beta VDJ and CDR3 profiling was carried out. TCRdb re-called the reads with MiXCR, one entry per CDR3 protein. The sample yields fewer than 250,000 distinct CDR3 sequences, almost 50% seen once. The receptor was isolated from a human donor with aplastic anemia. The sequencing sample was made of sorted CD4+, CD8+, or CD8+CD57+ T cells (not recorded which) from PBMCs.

Here the CDR3 reads CASRPSLLDRVNQPQHF. Here the CDR3 DNA reads TGCGCCAGTCGGCCAAGTTTACTCGACAGGGTAAATCAGCCCCAGCATTTT. The chain combines TRBV7-9 with TRBJ1-5, with 7 nucleotides matching TRBD1. This CDR3 has 17 residues. Germline CDR1 SEHNR, CDR2 FQNEAQ (reference sequence).